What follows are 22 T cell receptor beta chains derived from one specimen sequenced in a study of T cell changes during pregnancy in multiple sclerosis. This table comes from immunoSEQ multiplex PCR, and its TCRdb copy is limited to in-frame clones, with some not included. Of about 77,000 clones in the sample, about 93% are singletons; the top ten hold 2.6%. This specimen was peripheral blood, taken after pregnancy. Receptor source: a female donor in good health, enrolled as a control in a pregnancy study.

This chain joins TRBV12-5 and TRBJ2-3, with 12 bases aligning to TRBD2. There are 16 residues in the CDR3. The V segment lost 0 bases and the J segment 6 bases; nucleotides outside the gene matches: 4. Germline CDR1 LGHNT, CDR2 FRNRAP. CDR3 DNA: TGTGCTAGTGGTTTGGTACTAGCGGGGGGATCCGATACGCAGTATTTT. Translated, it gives CASGLVLAGGSDTQYF.

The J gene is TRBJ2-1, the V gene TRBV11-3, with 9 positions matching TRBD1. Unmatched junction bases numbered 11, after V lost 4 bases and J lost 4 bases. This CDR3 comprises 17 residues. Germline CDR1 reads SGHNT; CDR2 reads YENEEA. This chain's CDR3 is CASSSADRGRGYNEQFF. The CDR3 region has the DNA TGTGCCAGCAGCTCCGCGGACAGGGGCCGGGGGTACAATGAGCAGTTCTTC.

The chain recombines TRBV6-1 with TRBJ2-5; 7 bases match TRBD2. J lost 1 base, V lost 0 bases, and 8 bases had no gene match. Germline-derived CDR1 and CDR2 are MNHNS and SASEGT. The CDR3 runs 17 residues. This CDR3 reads CASSEAGREAGQETQYF. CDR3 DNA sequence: TGTGCCAGCAGTGAAGCTGGGAGGGAAGCGGGCCAAGAGACCCAGTACTTC.

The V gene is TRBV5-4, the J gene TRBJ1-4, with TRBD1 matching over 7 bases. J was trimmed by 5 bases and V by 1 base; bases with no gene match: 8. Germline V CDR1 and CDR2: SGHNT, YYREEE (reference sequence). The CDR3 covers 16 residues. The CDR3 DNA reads TGTGCCAGCAGCTTGAGGGCGACAGGGCGAAATGAAAAACTGTTTTTT. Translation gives CASSLRATGRNEKLFF.

For the CDR3, the DNA is TGTGCCAGCAGTGGACAGGGGACTGGCTACACCTTC. It yields the protein CASSGQGTGYTF. V and J are TRBV2 and TRBJ1-2; 8 nucleotides match TRBD1. Trimming cost V 4 bases and J 7 bases; bases outside gene matches: 2. Germline V CDR1 and CDR2: SNHLY, FYNNEI. This CDR3 has 12 residues.

CDR3 amino acids: CASSLAGSRVWTHEQYF. In nucleotides, the CDR3 is TGTGCCAGCAGCTTGGCGGGAAGCCGGGTATGGACCCACGAGCAGTACTTC. The J gene is TRBJ2-7, the V gene TRBV5-5, with D tentatively TRBD2 (5 bases). Germline CDR1 SGHKS, CDR2 YYEKEE (reference sequence). The ends were cut back, 0 bases at V and 5 bases at J, with 21 bases in the middle. The CDR3 has 17 residues.

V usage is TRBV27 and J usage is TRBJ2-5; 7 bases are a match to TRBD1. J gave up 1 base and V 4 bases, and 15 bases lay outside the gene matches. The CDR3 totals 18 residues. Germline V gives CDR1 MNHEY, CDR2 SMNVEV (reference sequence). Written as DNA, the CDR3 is TGTGCCAGCAGTTCCATCAAAATAACAGGGGCCCCCCAAGAGACCCAGTACTTC. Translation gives CASSSIKITGAPQETQYF.

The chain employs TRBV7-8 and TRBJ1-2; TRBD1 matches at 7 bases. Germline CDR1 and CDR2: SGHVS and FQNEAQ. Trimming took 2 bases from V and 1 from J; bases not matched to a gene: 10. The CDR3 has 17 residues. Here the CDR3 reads CASSLREPGQINYGYTF. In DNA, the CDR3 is TGTGCCAGCAGCTTAAGGGAACCGGGACAGATTAACTATGGCTACACCTTC.

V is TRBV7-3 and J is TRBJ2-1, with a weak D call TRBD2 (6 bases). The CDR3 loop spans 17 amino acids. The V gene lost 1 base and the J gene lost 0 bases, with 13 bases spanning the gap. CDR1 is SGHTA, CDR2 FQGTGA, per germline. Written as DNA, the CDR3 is TGTGCCAGCAGCTTAAACGGCGGGGAGAGCTCCTACAATGAGCAGTTCTTC. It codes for CASSLNGGESSYNEQFF.

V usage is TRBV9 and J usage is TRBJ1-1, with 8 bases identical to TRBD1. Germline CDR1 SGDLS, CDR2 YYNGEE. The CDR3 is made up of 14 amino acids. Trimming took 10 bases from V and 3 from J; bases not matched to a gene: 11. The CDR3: CASRQGPRDTEAFF. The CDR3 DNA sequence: TGTGCCTCGAGACAGGGGCCGAGGGACACTGAAGCTTTCTTT.

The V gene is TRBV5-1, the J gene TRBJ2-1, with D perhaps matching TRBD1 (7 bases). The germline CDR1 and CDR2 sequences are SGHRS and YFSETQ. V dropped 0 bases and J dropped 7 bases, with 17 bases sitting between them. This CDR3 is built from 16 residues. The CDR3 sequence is CASSLGVSRGENEQFF. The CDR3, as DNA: TGCGCCAGCAGCTTGGGGGTGTCCAGGGGGGAAAATGAGCAGTTCTTC. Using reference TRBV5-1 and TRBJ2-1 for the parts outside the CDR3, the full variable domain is KAGVTQTPRYLIKTRGQQVTLSCSPISGHRSVSWYQQTPGQGLQFLFEYFSETQRNKGNFPGRFSGRQFSNSRSEMNVSTLELGDSALYLCASSLGVSRGENEQFFGPGTRLTVL.

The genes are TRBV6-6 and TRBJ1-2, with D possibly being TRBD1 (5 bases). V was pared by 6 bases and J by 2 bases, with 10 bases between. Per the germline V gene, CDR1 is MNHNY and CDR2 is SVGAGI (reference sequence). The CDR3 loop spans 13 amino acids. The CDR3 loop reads CASRAGGNYGYTF. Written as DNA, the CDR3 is TGTGCCAGCAGAGCGGGGGGGAACTATGGCTACACCTTC.

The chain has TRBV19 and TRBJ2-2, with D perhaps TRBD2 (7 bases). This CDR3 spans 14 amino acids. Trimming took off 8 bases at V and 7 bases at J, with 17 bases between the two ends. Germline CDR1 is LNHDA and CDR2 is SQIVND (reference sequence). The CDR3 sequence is CASRPGGEYGELFF. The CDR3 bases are TGTGCCAGTCGGCCGGGGGGCGAGTACGGGGAGCTGTTTTTT.

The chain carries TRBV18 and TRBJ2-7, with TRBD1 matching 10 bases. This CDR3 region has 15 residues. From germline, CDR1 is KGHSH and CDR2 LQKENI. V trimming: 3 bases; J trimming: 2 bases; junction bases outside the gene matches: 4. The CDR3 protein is CASSPMTGGTYEQYF. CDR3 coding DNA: TGTGCCAGCTCACCCATGACAGGGGGCACCTACGAGCAGTACTTC.

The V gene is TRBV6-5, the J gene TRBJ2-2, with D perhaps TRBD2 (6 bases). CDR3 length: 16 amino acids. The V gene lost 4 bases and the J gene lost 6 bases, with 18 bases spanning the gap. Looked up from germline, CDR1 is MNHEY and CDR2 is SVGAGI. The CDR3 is CASSSGVSGDAGELFF. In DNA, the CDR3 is TGTGCCAGCAGTTCCGGGGTTAGCGGTGACGCCGGGGAGCTGTTTTTT.

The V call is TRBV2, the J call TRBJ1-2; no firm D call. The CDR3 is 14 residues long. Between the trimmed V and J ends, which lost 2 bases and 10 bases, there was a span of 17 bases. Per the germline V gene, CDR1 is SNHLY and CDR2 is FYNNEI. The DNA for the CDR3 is TGTGCCAGCAGTGAATTGCACAGCCAGACGTCCTACACCTTC. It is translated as CASSELHSQTSYTF.

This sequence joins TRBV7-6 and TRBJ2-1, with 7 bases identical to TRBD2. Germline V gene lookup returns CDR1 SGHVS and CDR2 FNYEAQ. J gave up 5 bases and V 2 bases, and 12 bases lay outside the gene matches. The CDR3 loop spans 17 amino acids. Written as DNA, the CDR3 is TGTGCCAGCAGCTTACTCGTCTGGGGAGGGTTAAACAATGAGCAGTTCTTC. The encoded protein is CASSLLVWGGLNNEQFF.

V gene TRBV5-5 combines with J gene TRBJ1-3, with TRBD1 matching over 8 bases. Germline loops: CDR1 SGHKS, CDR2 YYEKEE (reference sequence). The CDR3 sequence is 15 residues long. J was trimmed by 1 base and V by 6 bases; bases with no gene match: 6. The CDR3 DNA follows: TGTGCCAGCAACGCCGGGACAGGATCTGGAAACACCATATATTTT. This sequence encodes CASNAGTGSGNTIYF.

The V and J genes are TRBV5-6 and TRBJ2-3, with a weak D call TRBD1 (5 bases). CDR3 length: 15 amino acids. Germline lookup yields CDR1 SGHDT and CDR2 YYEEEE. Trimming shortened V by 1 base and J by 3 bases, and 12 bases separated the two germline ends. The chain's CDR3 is CASSLMGRDTDTQYF. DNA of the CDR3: TGTGCCAGCAGCTTGATGGGCAGGGATACAGATACGCAGTATTTT.

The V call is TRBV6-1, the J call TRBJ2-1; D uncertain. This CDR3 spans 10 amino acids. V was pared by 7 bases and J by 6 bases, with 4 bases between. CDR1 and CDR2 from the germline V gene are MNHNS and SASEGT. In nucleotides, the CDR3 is TGTGCCAGCATTCTCAATGAGCAGTTCTTC. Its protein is CASILNEQFF.

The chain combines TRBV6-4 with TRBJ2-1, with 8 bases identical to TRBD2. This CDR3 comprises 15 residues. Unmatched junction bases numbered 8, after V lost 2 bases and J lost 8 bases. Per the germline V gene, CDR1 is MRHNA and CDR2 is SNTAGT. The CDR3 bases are TGTGCCAGCAGTGACGATAAGACTAGCGTCGATGAGCAGTTCTTC. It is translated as CASSDDKTSVDEQFF.

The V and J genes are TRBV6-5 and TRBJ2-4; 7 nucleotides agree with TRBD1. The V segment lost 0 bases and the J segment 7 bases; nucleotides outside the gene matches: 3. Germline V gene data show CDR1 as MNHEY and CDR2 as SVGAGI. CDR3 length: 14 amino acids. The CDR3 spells CASSYSTGENIQYF. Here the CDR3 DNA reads TGTGCCAGCAGTTACTCAACAGGGGAGAACATTCAGTACTTC.